The rows below give T cell receptor beta chains drawn from one sample of a study of cytomegalovirus exposure and HLA in healthy donors. The repertoire was sequenced with immunoSEQ multiplex PCR; TCRdb's copy has only in-frame clones and lacks some. The table shows 150,000 to 200,000 clones, with approximately 81% occurring only once. The sequenced material came from PBMCs. The origin of the receptors is a woman between 18 and 30 years old in good health and CMV-seropositive. The CDR3 runs from the conserved cysteine through the conserved F or W. A D gene is named only where the DNA matches it firmly. Clone size is shown for a subset of rows, as once, few, many or a class of expanded clone.

j_gene: TRBJ1-5
v_gene: TRBV5-1
abundance: NA
d_gene: NA
CDR3nt: TGCGCCAGCAGCTTCCAGGCCGGTAGCAATCAGCCCCAGCATTTT
CDR3aa: CASSFQAGSNQPQHF

j_gene: TRBJ2-1
v_gene: TRBV9
abundance: once
d_gene: TRBD2
CDR3nt: TGTGCCAGCAGCCTTGGGACTAGCGGGGACCCAGACAATGAGCAGTTCTTC
CDR3aa: CASSLGTSGDPDNEQFF

j_gene: TRBJ2-3
v_gene: TRBV30
abundance: NA
d_gene: NA
CDR3nt: TGTGCCTGGAGTGTACACGTAAGCACAGATACGCAGTATTTT
CDR3aa: CAWSVHVSTDTQYF

j_gene: TRBJ1-1
v_gene: TRBV7-6
abundance: few
d_gene: NA
CDR3nt: TGTGCCAGCAGCTTTCGCAGGGGAACTGAAGCTTTCTTT
CDR3aa: CASSFRRGTEAFF

j_gene: TRBJ2-7
v_gene: TRBV6-1
abundance: NA
d_gene: NA
CDR3nt: TGTGCCAGCAGTGGAACAGGGATTATTTACGAGCAGTACTTC
CDR3aa: CASSGTGIIYEQYF

j_gene: TRBJ1-5
v_gene: TRBV5-5
abundance: NA
d_gene: NA
CDR3nt: TGTGCCAGCAGCCGGGGGGGGAATCAGCCCCAGCATTTT
CDR3aa: CASSRGGNQPQHF

j_gene: TRBJ1-5
v_gene: TRBV10-2
abundance: NA
d_gene: TRBD1
CDR3nt: TGCGCCAGCAGGGAGACAGGGGAGGTGGCCCAGCATTTT
CDR3aa: CASRETGEVAQHF

j_gene: TRBJ2-1
v_gene: TRBV7-9
abundance: NA
d_gene: NA
CDR3nt: TGTTCCAGCAGCTTACAGAGGACAGTGGTCAATGAGCAGTTCTTC
CDR3aa: CSSSLQRTVVNEQFF

j_gene: TRBJ2-7
v_gene: TRBV28
abundance: NA
d_gene: TRBD1
CDR3nt: TGTGCCAGCAGTTTGTTGGGACAGGGGGCGCCCTACGAGCAGTACTTC
CDR3aa: CASSLLGQGAPYEQYF

j_gene: TRBJ2-7
v_gene: TRBV5-4
abundance: NA
d_gene: NA
CDR3nt: TGTGCCAGCAGCTTGGGGGGCGGCGAGCAGTACTTC
CDR3aa: CASSLGGGEQYF